This TCR beta chain comes out of a study of T-cell memory formation after mild COVID-19. As for the study in general: There were largely donor-specific TCR clusters.

TCRdb called the 5' RACE reads again in MiXCR, with one record for every CDR3 protein. Of around 250,000 distinct CDR3 sequences in the sample, 15% to 20% were seen once. Overall study results and limits: Most CD4+ clones that shrank were in CM and EM, while CD8+ ones turned up in EMRA. Contracting clones from day 15 to 85 showed balanced CD4/CD8; later expanders favored CD4+.

The CDR3 spans 13 residues. V was clipped by 4 bases and J by 4 bases, with 8 bases between them. Germline V gives CDR1 MGHDK, CDR2 SYGVNS. Note on this clonotype: Its antigen is currently unknown.

V usage is TRBV25-1 and J usage is TRBJ1-5, with D uncertain. This sequence originates from a man aged 18 to 30 who had mild COVID-19 (a few samples of this study predate the infection). Cell type and time point are not known. Sample: PBMCs or a T cell subset sorted from them (not recorded which). CDR3 sequence reads: CASSGSGNQPQHF. The DNA for the CDR3 is TGTGCCAGCAGTGGGAGCGGGAATCAGCCCCAGCATTTT.